The T cell receptor (beta chain) described here comes from a study of monozygotic twins with inflammatory bowel disease. TCRdb reanalyzed the 5' RACE reads and collapses them to one entry per CDR3 protein, without DNA. The data include some 83,000 distinct CDR3 sequences; the top ten clones carry roughly 7.4%. The CDR3 sequence is 15 residues long. Sequenced sample: blood. This clonotype originated in a human donor with ulcerative colitis or Crohn's disease, or a healthy co-twin of an affected twin (not recorded which). The chain couples TRBV12-3 or TRBV12-4 to TRBJ1-3; TCRdb's assignment of TRBD1 cannot be checked, as there is no DNA. The CDR3 is CASSKPGFAGNTIYF.